This entry is about one T cell receptor (beta chain). The antigen is unknown. The data were obtained in a study of cytomegalovirus exposure and HLA in healthy donors. Findings of the study overall: One cluster of highly shared sequence variants probably arose as a sequencing artifact. Reports showed the classifier diagnosing cytomegalovirus status with high specificity and sensitivity. The Asian-associated ancestry cluster reportedly had fewer N-insertions than the roughly 670-donor mean in a later analysis.

The germline gives CDR1 SGHTA, CDR2 FQGTGA. This CDR3 has 13 amino acids. V lost 5 bases to trimming and J lost 0 bases, with 7 bases between them. Amplification used 60 Vbeta primers and 13 Jbeta primers. Repertoires were generated with immunoSEQ multiplex PCR, while TCRdb's copy carries only in-frame clones and drops some. The sample holds about 83,000 clones, approximately 80% seen once. The specimen was PBMCs. The sequence derives from a woman aged 25 to 39 in good health and CMV-seronegative. This chain uses TRBV7-3 with TRBJ1-1; D gene ambiguous. The CDR3 loop reads CASSQEMNTEAFF. The DNA of the CDR3 is TGTGCCAGCAGCCAGGAAATGAACACTGAAGCTTTCTTT.